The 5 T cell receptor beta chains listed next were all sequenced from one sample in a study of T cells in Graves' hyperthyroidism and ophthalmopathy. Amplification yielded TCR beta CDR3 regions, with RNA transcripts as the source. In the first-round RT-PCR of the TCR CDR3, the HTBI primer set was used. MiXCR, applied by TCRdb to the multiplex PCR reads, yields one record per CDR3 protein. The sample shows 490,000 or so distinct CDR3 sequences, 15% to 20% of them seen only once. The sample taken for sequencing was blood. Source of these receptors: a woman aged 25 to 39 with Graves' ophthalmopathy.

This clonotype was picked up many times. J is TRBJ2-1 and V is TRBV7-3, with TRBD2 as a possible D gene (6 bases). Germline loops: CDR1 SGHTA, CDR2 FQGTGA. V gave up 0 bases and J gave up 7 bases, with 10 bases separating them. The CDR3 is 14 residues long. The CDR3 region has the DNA TGTGCCAGCAGCTTAACGGGAGGCGGGAATGAGCAGTTCTTC. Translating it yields CASSLTGGGNEQFF.

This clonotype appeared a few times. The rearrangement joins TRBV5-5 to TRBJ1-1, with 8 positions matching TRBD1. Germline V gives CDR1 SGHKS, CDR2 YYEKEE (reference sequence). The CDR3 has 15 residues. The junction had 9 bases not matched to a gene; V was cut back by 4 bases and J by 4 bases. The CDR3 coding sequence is TGTGCCAGCAGCCCTAGGACAGGGTTGGCCACTGAAGCTTTCTTT. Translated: CASSPRTGLATEAFF.

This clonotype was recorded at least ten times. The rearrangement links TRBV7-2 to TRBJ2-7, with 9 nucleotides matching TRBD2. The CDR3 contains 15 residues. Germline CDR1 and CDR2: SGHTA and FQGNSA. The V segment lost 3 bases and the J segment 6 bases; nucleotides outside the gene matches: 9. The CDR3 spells CASSLAGLAGIEQYF. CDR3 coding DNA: TGTGCCAGCAGCTTGGCTGGGCTAGCGGGAATCGAGCAGTACTTC.

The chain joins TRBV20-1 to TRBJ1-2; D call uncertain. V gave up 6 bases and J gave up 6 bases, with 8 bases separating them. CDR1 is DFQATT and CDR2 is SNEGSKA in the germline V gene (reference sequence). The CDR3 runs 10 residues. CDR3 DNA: TGCAGTGCCAGTTTCAATGGCTACACCTTC. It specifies CSASFNGYTF.

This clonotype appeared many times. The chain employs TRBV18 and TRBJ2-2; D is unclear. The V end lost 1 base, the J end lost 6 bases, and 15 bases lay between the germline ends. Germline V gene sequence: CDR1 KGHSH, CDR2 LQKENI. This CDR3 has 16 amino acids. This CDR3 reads CASSPRVDVASGELFF. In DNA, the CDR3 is TGTGCCAGCTCACCACGGGTGGACGTGGCATCCGGGGAGCTGTTTTTT.